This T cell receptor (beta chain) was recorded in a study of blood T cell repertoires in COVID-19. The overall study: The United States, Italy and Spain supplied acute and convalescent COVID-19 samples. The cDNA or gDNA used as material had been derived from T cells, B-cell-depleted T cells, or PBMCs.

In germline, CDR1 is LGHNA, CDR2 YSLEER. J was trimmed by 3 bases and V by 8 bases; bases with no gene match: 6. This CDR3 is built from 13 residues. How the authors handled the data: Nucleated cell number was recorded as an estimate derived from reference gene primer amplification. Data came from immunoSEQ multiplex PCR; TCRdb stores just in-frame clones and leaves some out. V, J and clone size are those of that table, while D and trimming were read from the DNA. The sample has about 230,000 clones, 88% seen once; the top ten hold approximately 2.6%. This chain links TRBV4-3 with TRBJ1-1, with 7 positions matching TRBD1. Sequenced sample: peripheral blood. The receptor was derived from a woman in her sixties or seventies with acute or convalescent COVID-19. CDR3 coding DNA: TGCGCCAGCGGCAGGGGGTTTGACACTGAAGCTTTCTTT. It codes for CASGRGFDTEAFF.